This T cell receptor (beta chain) was identified in a study of a mutant IDH1 vaccine in newly diagnosed glioma. Assay: immunoSEQ multiplex PCR; the TCRdb copy retains only in-frame clones and omits some. The table records roughly 57,000 clones, about 88% of them present only once. This clone was detected once. Antigen: not known. Specified time point: week 11, during vaccination. The study gave 300 ug of mutant IDH1 20-mer peptide per vaccine dose, with topical imiquimod. This CDR3 has 13 amino acids. Germline V CDR1 and CDR2: GTSNPN, SVGIG (reference sequence). V lost 2 bases, J lost 7 bases, and 2 bases stayed unmatched.

This TCR came from a man aged 40-49 years with glioma. The rearrangement links TRBV30 to TRBJ1-6; 7 nucleotides line up with TRBD1. Sequenced here: PBMCs, sampled from a glioma patient whose treatment included an IDH1 peptide vaccine. The CDR3 nucleotides are TGTGCCTGGAGTTTGGGACAGAATTCACCCCTCCACTTT. It encodes CAWSLGQNSPLHF.